The 4 T cell receptor beta chains reported below all come from one sample, sequenced in a study of T cell repertoires in cytomegalovirus infection. TCRdb recomputed calls from the reads with MiXCR, one row per CDR3 protein. The profile shows 480,000 or so distinct CDR3 sequences, about 11% of them singletons. The sequencing input was PBMCs. The receptors originated from a human donor in good health (CMV status not recorded). Some clones in this sample may be carry-over from other donors' samples.

This clonotype was recorded many times. The rearrangement uses TRBV7-2 and TRBJ1-2, with a weak D call TRBD1 (6 bases). This CDR3 comprises 14 residues. Trimming stripped 9 bases from V and 2 bases from J, with 16 bases between. Germline V gene lookup returns CDR1 SGHTA and CDR2 FQGNSA. CDR3 DNA: TGTGCCAGTCGAAGGGGGGTCCCCAACTATGGCTACACCTTC. It translates to CASRRGVPNYGYTF.

This clonotype showed up many times. The chain uses TRBV11-2 and TRBJ1-1; D may be TRBD1 (5 bases). V gave up 1 base and J gave up 1 base, with 13 bases separating them. This CDR3 region has 16 residues. CDR1 and CDR2 from the germline V gene are SGHAT and FQNNGV. In DNA, the CDR3 is TGTGCCAGCAGCTTAGTAAGGGGTTTTAGGAACACTGAAGCTTTCTTT. This gives the protein CASSLVRGFRNTEAFF.

There are many counts of this clonotype. The chain has TRBV7-3 and TRBJ2-7; D perhaps matches TRBD2 (7 bases). V was trimmed by 3 bases and J by 2 bases, leaving 11 bases between them. This CDR3 has 14 residues. Germline values: CDR1 SGHTA, CDR2 FQGTGA. The CDR3 is CASSLGEGAYEQYF. CDR3 nucleotide sequence: TGTGCCAGCAGCTTGGGGGAGGGGGCCTACGAGCAGTACTTC.

A few counts support this clonotype. The J gene is TRBJ2-3, the V gene TRBV27, with 7 bases identical to TRBD2. V lost 6 bases to trimming and J lost 6 bases; unmatched junction nucleotides: 6. The CDR3 extends over 13 amino acids. Germline CDR1 MNHEY, CDR2 SMNVEV (reference sequence). Written as DNA, the CDR3 is TGTGCCAGCAGCCCTTGGGGAGGGGATACGCAGTATTTT. It is translated as CASSPWGGDTQYF.